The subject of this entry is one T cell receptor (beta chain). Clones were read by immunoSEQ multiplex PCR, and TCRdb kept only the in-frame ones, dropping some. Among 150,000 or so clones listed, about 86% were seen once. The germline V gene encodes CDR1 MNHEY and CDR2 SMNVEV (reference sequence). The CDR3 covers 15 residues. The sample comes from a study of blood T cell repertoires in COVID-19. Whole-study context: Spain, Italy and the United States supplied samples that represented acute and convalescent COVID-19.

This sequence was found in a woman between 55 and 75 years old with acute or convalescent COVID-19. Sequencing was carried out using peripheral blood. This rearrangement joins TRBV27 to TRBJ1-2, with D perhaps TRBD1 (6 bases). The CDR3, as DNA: TGTGGACACCTTCAACGGGACACCCAAAACTATGGCTACACCTTC. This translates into CGHLQRDTQNYGYTF.